This T cell receptor (beta chain) is drawn from a study of blood T cell repertoires in COVID-19. Across the study: Acute and convalescent COVID-19 specimens originated in the United States, Italy and Spain. The cDNA or gDNA used as material had been derived from T cells, B-cell-depleted T cells, or PBMCs.

Per the authors' pipeline: Reference gene primer amplification in the assay estimated nucleated cell counts. Assay used: immunoSEQ multiplex PCR; TCRdb lists only in-frame clones, some missing. V and J calls and clone size are those listed in that table; D and trimming were worked out from the DNA. The sample yields some 59,000 clones, about 80% seen once. Losses at the gene ends were 8 bases for V and 3 bases for J; bases not matched to a gene: 10. The V gene's germline CDR1 is MNHEY and CDR2 SVGAGI. The CDR3 consists of 14 residues. During active infection, Seattle patients enrolled and were then monitored through disease.

The sample taken for sequencing was peripheral blood. The chain is built from TRBV6-5 and TRBJ2-7; 7 bases line up with TRBD1. The TCR sequence derives from a man aged 25 to 40 with COVID-19, enrolled during active disease. The CDR3 spells CASGTRGLYYEQYF. The CDR3, as DNA: TGTGCCAGCGGAACCAGGGGGTTGTACTACGAGCAGTACTTC.